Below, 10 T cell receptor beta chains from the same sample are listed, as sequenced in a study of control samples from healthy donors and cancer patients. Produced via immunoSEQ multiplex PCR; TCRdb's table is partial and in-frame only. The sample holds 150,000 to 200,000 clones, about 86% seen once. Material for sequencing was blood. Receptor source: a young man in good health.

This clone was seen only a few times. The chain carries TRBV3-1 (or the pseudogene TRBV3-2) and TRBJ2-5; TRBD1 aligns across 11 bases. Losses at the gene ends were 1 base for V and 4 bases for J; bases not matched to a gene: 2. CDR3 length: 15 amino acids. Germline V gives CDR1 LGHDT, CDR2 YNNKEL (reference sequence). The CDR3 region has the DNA TGTGCCAGCAGCCAAGGCGGGACAGGGGGAGAGACCCAGTACTTC. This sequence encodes CASSQGGTGGETQYF.

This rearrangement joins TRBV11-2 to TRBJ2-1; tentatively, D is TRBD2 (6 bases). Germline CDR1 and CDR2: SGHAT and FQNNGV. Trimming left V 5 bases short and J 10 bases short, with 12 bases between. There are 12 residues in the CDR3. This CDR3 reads CASSPSAGEQFF. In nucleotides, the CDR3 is TGTGCCAGCAGCCCCTCCGCGGGGGAGCAGTTCTTC.

Written as DNA, the CDR3 is TGTGCCAGCAGCTTGTCGGGGCTAGAAGCTTTCTTT. Translated: CASSLSGLEAFF. The chain uses TRBV5-8 and TRBJ1-1, with D possibly matching TRBD1 (5 bases). V was trimmed by 1 base and J by 8 bases, leaving 9 bases between them. Looked up from germline, CDR1 is SGHTS and CDR2 is YDEGEE. The CDR3 runs to 12 residues. The entire variable domain, with the rest obtained from reference TRBV5-8 and TRBJ1-1, is as follows: EAGVTQSPTHLIKTRGQQATLRCSPISGHTSVYWYQQALGLGLQFLLWYDEGEERNRGNFPPRFSGRQFPNYSSELNVNALELEDSALYLCASSLSGLEAFFGQGTRLTVV.

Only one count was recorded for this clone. The DNA of the CDR3 is TGTGCCAGCAGCCTCCGGGACTCCCTATACGAGCAGTACTTC. Translation gives CASSLRDSLYEQYF. The chain couples TRBV5-8 to TRBJ2-7; tentative D call: TRBD2 (6 bases). V was clipped by 4 bases and J by 4 bases, with 15 bases between them. CDR3 size: 14 residues. Germline lookup yields CDR1 SGHTS and CDR2 YDEGEE. The complete variable domain, with remaining parts taken from reference TRBV5-8 and TRBJ2-7, reads EAGVTQSPTHLIKTRGQQATLRCSPISGHTSVYWYQQALGLGLQFLLWYDEGEERNRGNFPPRFSGRQFPNYSSELNVNALELEDSALYLCASSLRDSLYEQYFGPGTRLTVT.

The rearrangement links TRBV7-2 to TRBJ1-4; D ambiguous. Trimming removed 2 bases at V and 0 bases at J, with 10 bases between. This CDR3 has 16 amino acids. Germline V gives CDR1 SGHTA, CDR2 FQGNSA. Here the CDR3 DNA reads TGTGCCAGCAGCTTATATCTAGGGCCAACTAATGAAAAACTGTTTTTT. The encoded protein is CASSLYLGPTNEKLFF.

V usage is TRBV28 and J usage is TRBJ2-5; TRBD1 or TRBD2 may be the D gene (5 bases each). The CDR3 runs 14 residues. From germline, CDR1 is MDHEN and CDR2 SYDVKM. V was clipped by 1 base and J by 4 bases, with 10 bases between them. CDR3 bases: TGTGCCAGCAGTTTATCTCGGGACCGAGAGACCCAGTACTTC. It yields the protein CASSLSRDRETQYF.

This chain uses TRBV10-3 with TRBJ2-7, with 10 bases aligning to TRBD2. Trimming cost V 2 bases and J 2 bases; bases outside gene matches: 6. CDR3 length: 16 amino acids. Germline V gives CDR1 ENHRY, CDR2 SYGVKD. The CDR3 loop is CAISEKERGGPYEQYF. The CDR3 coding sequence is TGTGCCATCAGTGAGAAGGAGCGGGGGGGCCCCTACGAGCAGTACTTC.

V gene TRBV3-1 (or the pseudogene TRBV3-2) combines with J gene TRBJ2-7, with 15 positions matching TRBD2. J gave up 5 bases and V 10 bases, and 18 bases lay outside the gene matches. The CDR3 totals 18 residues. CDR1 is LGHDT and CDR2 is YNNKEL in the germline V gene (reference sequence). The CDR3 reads CATGRRTSGGGLENEQYF. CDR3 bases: TGTGCCACCGGGCGAAGGACTAGCGGGGGGGGTCTCGAGAACGAGCAGTACTTC.

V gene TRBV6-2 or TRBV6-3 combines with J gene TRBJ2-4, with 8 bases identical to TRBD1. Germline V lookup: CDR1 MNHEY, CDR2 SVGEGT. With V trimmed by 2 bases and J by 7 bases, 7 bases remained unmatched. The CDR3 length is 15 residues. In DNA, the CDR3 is TGTGCCAGCAGTTACGCATCAGGGGGCGGGAACATTCAGTACTTC. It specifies CASSYASGGGNIQYF.

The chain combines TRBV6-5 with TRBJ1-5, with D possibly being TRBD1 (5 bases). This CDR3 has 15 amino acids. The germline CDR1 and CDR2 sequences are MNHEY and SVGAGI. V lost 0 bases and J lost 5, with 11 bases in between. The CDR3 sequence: CASSYSRESHQPQHF. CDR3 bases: TGTGCCAGCAGTTACTCCAGGGAGTCGCATCAGCCCCAGCATTTT.